Below are 23 T cell receptor beta chains sequenced from a single sample in a study of T cells after yellow fever vaccination (dated by TCRdb to the late 2010s). The sample's treatment or condition label, decoded: live attenuated yellow fever vaccine strain. The method behind the library was 5' RACE. Sequencing instrument: Illumina NovaSeq 6000. The public reads were run again by TCRdb, first through fastp at Q25 and then through MiXCR, and only productive beta chains were kept. A single entry per CDR3 protein holds the most common genes and DNA from its merged rows. In this sample the table shows 300,000 or so distinct CDR3 sequences, under 9% of which occur a single time. About 3% of the sample is held by the ten biggest clonotypes. Sequences were derived from CD4+ T cells sorted from PBMCs, sampled 5 days after the yellow fever booster vaccination. These receptors were taken from a man between 18 and 29 years old who received the YFV17D yellow fever vaccine.

This clonotype was counted many times. The CDR3 sequence: CSARKRWDMNTEAFF. The CDR3 nucleotides are TGCAGTGCTAGGAAACGGTGGGACATGAACACTGAAGCTTTCTTT. This chain uses TRBV20-1 with TRBJ1-1; possibly TRBD1 for D (6 bases). CDR3 size: 15 residues. CDR1 is DFQATT, CDR2 SNEGSKA, per germline (reference sequence). Trimming took off 3 bases at V and 0 bases at J, with 14 bases between the two ends.

This clonotype was detected many times. This chain joins TRBV5-6 and TRBJ1-1, with D perhaps matching TRBD1 (5 bases). Trimming cost V 5 bases and J 1 base, with 9 bases left between them. The CDR3 length is 13 residues. Germline values: CDR1 SGHDT, CDR2 YYEEEE. CDR3 nucleotide sequence: TGTGCCAGCAGATTACAGGAGAACACTGAAGCTTTCTTT. Translation: CASRLQENTEAFF.

This clonotype was picked up many times. As DNA, the CDR3 is TGTGCCAGCACCAGAAGCAGGGGGCCCTCAGCAGATACGCAGTATTTT. It codes for CASTRSRGPSADTQYF. The chain couples TRBV6-5 to TRBJ2-3; 8 bases map to TRBD1. Trimming at V came to 7 bases and at J to 4 bases, leaving 13 bases not matched to a gene. The CDR3 spans 16 residues. Germline values: CDR1 MNHEY, CDR2 SVGAGI.

This clonotype was seen repeatedly, ten times or more. The chain uses TRBV7-3 and TRBJ2-1, with unresolved D. Germline CDR1 and CDR2: SGHTA and FQGTGA. Trimming removed 4 bases at V and 6 bases at J, with 4 bases between. This CDR3 has 11 residues. The CDR3 is CASSSGNEQFF. Here the CDR3 DNA reads TGTGCCAGCAGCTCTGGCAATGAGCAGTTCTTC.

This clonotype was picked up a small number of times. This chain uses TRBV4-3 with TRBJ1-4; D gene unclear. The CDR3 has 14 residues. V lost 2 bases to trimming and J lost 0 bases, with 4 bases between them. The V gene's germline CDR1 is LGHNA and CDR2 YSLEER. The CDR3 region has the DNA TGCGCCAGCAGCCAAAAAGCAACTAATGAAAAACTGTTTTTT. Encoded protein: CASSQKATNEKLFF.

This clonotype was seen more than once but under ten times. The gene calls are TRBV29-1 and TRBJ2-2; D gene ambiguous. CDR3 length: 14 amino acids. Germline V gene sequence: CDR1 SQVTM, CDR2 ANQGSEA. V lost 2 bases to trimming and J lost 2 bases, with 9 bases between them. The CDR3: CSVESRFNTGELFF. CDR3 bases: TGCAGCGTTGAATCCAGGTTCAACACCGGGGAGCTGTTTTTT.

This clonotype was counted ten times or more. The chain is built from TRBV20-1 and TRBJ1-2; D might be TRBD1 (5 bases). Germline V gene lookup returns CDR1 DFQATT and CDR2 SNEGSKA (reference sequence). Trimming shortened V by 1 base and J by 4 bases, and 13 bases separated the two germline ends. The CDR3 is 14 amino acids. DNA for the CDR3: TGCAGTGCTAGAGCCGTTGGGGGAATCTATGGCTACACCTTC. Translating gives CSARAVGGIYGYTF.

This clonotype was recorded many times. This chain uses TRBV7-2 with TRBJ2-5; 8 bases fit TRBD2. Germline values: CDR1 SGHTA, CDR2 FQGNSA. The junction had 5 bases not matched to a gene; V was cut back by 3 bases and J by 2 bases. The CDR3 extends over 15 amino acids. The CDR3 spells CASSLSGGPQETQYF. The CDR3, as DNA: TGTGCCAGCAGCTTGAGCGGGGGACCTCAAGAGACCCAGTACTTC.

This clonotype has ten or more counts. The V and J genes are TRBV5-1 and TRBJ2-5, with D possibly TRBD2 on 6 matching bases. Trimming took off 4 bases at V and 5 bases at J, with 12 bases between the two ends. The CDR3 contains 13 residues. CDR1 and CDR2 from the germline V gene are SGHRS and YFSETQ. This chain's CDR3 is CASSVGLRETQYF. The CDR3 DNA reads TGCGCCAGCAGCGTGGGACTCCGGGAGACCCAGTACTTC. Full variable domain (outside the CDR3, taken from reference TRBV5-1 and TRBJ2-5): KAGVTQTPRYLIKTRGQQVTLSCSPISGHRSVSWYQQTPGQGLQFLFEYFSETQRNKGNFPGRFSGRQFSNSRSEMNVSTLELGDSALYLCASSVGLRETQYFGPGTRLLVL.

This clonotype appeared a few times. The chain joins TRBV5-4 to TRBJ2-1, with 9 bases lining up with TRBD1. The V segment lost 4 bases and the J segment 9 bases; nucleotides outside the gene matches: 11. Germline assignment: CDR1 SGHNT and CDR2 YYREEE (reference sequence). The CDR3 totals 15 residues. DNA of the CDR3: TGTGCCAGCAGCGCGGGATCGGGACAGGGCTCTGAGCAGTTCTTC. This encodes CASSAGSGQGSEQFF. Full variable domain (missing parts from reference TRBV5-4 and TRBJ2-1): ETGVTQSPTHLIKTRGQQVTLRCSSQSGHNTVSWYQQALGQGPQFIFQYYREEENGRGNFPPRFSGLQFPNYSSELNVNALELDDSALYLCASSAGSGQGSEQFFGPGTRLTVL.

A few counts support this clonotype. V is TRBV5-1 and J is TRBJ2-7, with D perhaps matching TRBD1 (8 bases). CDR3 length: 14 amino acids. V was cut by 3 bases and J by 2 bases, with 12 bases left in between. The germline CDR1 and CDR2 sequences are SGHRS and YFSETQ. In DNA form, the CDR3 reads TGCGCCAGCAGCTGGACAGGGAGGGCCTACGAGCAGTACTTC. This gives the protein CASSWTGRAYEQYF. Drawing the rest from reference TRBV5-1 and TRBJ2-7, the complete variable domain is KAGVTQTPRYLIKTRGQQVTLSCSPISGHRSVSWYQQTPGQGLQFLFEYFSETQRNKGNFPGRFSGRQFSNSRSEMNVSTLELGDSALYLCASSWTGRAYEQYFGPGTRLTVT.

This clonotype was seen at least ten times. This chain joins TRBV6-2 or TRBV6-3 and TRBJ2-1, with TRBD2 matching over 8 bases. The germline gives CDR1 MNHEY, CDR2 SVGEGT. V gave up 6 bases and J gave up 10 bases; unmatched junction bases: 5. The CDR3 totals 12 residues. The CDR3 protein is CASSTTSGEQFF. Written as DNA, the CDR3 is TGTGCCAGCAGCACAACTAGCGGAGAGCAGTTCTTC.

This chain joins TRBV7-2 and TRBJ1-4, with D perhaps TRBD1 (5 bases). In germline, CDR1 is SGHTA, CDR2 FQGNSA. V lost 4 bases, J lost 3 bases, and 18 bases lay in between. The CDR3 consists of 17 residues. The CDR3 DNA follows: TGTGCCAGCAGCTCCGTTGGGTTGGGACCGGCTAATGAAAAACTGTTTTTT. Its translation is CASSSVGLGPANEKLFF. Based on the CDR3 plus reference TRBV7-2 and TRBJ1-4, the full variable domain is GAGVSQSPSNKVTEKGKDVELRCDPISGHTALYWYRQSLGQGLEFLIYFQGNSAPDKSGLPSDRFSAERTGGSVSTLTIQRTQQEDSAVYLCASSSVGLGPANEKLFFGSGTQLSVL.

The table lists this clonotype with a few counts. The CDR3 here is CASSGTTGTEAFF. CDR3 sequence (DNA): TGTGCCAGCAGTGGCACGACGGGCACTGAAGCTTTCTTT. The chain couples TRBV6-1 to TRBJ1-1, with D unresolved. Trimming removed 4 bases from V and 4 bases from J, with 10 bases in between. From germline, CDR1 is MNHNS and CDR2 SASEGT. The CDR3 spans 13 residues.

The chain links TRBV15 to TRBJ1-2; the D is unclear. CDR3 length: 12 residues. Between the trimmed V and J ends, which lost 0 bases and 7 bases, there was a span of 6 bases. Germline lookup yields CDR1 LNHNV and CDR2 YYDKDF (reference sequence). CDR3 region: CATSRDWGGYTF. The CDR3 DNA is TGTGCCACCAGCAGAGATTGGGGTGGCTACACCTTC.

This clonotype was seen only a few times. The chain has TRBV7-9 and TRBJ2-5; 7 positions agree with TRBD1. CDR3 length equals 14 residues. After removal of 3 bases from V and 7 bases from J, the junction contained 8 bases not matched to a gene. Germline V gene lookup returns CDR1 SEHNR and CDR2 FQNEAQ (reference sequence). The CDR3 bases are TGTGCCAGCAGCTTTACACAGGGGACAAGGACCCAGTACTTC. Its translation: CASSFTQGTRTQYF. Complete variable domain (other parts from reference TRBV7-9 and TRBJ2-5): DTGVSQNPRHKITKRGQNVTFRCDPISEHNRLYWYRQTLGQGPEFLTYFQNEAQLEKSRLLSDRFSAERPKGSFSTLEIQRTEQGDSAMYLCASSFTQGTRTQYFGPGTRLLVL.

V is TRBV18 and J is TRBJ1-1, with D unclear. Deletions cut 6 bases from V and 7 bases from J, with 15 bases between. The germline gives CDR1 KGHSH, CDR2 LQKENI. The CDR3 loop spans 13 amino acids. The CDR3 loop reads CASSSQGGGEAFF. The CDR3 coding sequence is TGTGCCAGCTCCTCACAAGGAGGTGGTGAAGCTTTCTTT. Filled out from reference TRBV18 and TRBJ1-1, the complete variable domain reads NAGVMQNPRHLVRRRGQEARLRCSPMKGHSHVYWYRQLPEEGLKFMVYLQKENIIDESGMPKERFSAEFPKEGPSILRIQQVVRGDSAAYFCASSSQGGGEAFFGQGTRLTVV.

This clonotype was picked up many times. The CDR3 sequence is CASSLGTGRGEQFF. CDR3 bases: TGTGCCAGCAGCTTAGGTACAGGGAGGGGTGAGCAGTTCTTC. The genes are TRBV7-6 and TRBJ2-1; a possible D gene is TRBD2 (7 bases). The CDR3 is made up of 14 amino acids. Germline loops: CDR1 SGHVS, CDR2 FNYEAQ. With 1 base removed from V and 9 bases from J, the gap between germline ends came to 13 bases.

This clonotype was detected only a few times. This chain uses TRBV7-8 with TRBJ2-2, with 10 nucleotides matching TRBD2. Unmatched junction bases numbered 2, after V lost 7 bases and J lost 6 bases. There are 13 residues in the CDR3. Germline V gives CDR1 SGHVS, CDR2 FQNEAQ. CDR3 sequence (DNA): TGTGCCAGCAAGAGCGGGGGGGCCGGGGAGCTGTTTTTT. This sequence encodes CASKSGGAGELFF.

This clonotype was counted a few times. The chain couples TRBV6-2 or TRBV6-3 to TRBJ1-5; D gene ambiguous. Trimming pared 5 bases from V and 2 bases from J, leaving 13 bases between. This CDR3 has 15 amino acids. Germline lookup yields CDR1 MNHEY and CDR2 SVGEGT. This CDR3 is CASSSGSRGNQPQHF. DNA for the CDR3: TGTGCCAGCAGTAGCGGGAGCCGTGGCAATCAGCCCCAGCATTTT.

The rearrangement joins TRBV7-2 to TRBJ1-5; no firm D call. The V and J ends lost 5 bases and 0 bases respectively, with 11 bases between them. The CDR3 spans 15 residues. The germline gives CDR1 SGHTA, CDR2 FQGNSA. Written as DNA, the CDR3 is TGTGCCAGCAGCCCCAGCCAGTATAGCAATCAGCCCCAGCATTTT. Translating gives CASSPSQYSNQPQHF.

This clonotype was detected many times. The chain employs TRBV5-1 and TRBJ2-3, with 7 bases fitting TRBD1. The ends lost 1 base at V and 1 base at J; junction bases unmatched: 6. Germline lookup yields CDR1 SGHRS and CDR2 YFSETQ. The CDR3 spans 16 residues. The CDR3 sequence: CASSLQGTVGTDTQYF. The CDR3 DNA is TGCGCCAGCAGCTTGCAGGGGACAGTTGGCACAGATACGCAGTATTTT. Full variable domain (remainder filled in from reference TRBV5-1 and TRBJ2-3): KAGVTQTPRYLIKTRGQQVTLSCSPISGHRSVSWYQQTPGQGLQFLFEYFSETQRNKGNFPGRFSGRQFSNSRSEMNVSTLELGDSALYLCASSLQGTVGTDTQYFGPGTRLTVL.

The chain links TRBV4-2 to TRBJ2-1; 8 bases are shared with TRBD2. Germline V gene sequence: CDR1 LGHNA, CDR2 YNFKEQ. CDR3 length: 16 residues. V was clipped by 1 base and J by 9 bases; unmatched bases: 11. The CDR3 nucleotides are TGTGCCAGCAGCCAAGGACCGGGGGGGCCAATTAGTGAGCAGTTCTTC. Encoded protein: CASSQGPGGPISEQFF.